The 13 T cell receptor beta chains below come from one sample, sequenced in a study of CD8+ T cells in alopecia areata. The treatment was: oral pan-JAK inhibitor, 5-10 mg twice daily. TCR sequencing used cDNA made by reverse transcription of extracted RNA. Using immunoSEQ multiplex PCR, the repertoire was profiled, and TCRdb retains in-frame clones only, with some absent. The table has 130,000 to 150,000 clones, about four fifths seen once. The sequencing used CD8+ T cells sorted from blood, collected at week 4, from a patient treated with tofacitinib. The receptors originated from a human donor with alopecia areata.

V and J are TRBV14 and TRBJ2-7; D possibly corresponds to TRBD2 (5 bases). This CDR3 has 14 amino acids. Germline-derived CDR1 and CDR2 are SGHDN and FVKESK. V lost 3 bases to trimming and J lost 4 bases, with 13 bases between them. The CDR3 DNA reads TGTGCCAGCAGCCACCTACTTTCGGGGTACGAGCAGTACTTC. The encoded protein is CASSHLLSGYEQYF.

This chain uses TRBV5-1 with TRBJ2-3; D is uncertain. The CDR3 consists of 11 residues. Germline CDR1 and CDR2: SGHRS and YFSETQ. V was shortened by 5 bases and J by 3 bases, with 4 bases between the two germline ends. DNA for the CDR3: TGCGCCAGCAGGCAAACAGATACGCAGTATTTT. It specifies CASRQTDTQYF.

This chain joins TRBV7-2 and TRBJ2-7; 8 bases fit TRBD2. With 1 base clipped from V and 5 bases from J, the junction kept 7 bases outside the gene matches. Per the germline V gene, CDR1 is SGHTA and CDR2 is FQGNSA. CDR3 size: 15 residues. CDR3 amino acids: CASSLESLAGHEQYF. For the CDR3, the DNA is TGTGCCAGCAGCTTAGAAAGCCTAGCGGGTCACGAGCAGTACTTC.

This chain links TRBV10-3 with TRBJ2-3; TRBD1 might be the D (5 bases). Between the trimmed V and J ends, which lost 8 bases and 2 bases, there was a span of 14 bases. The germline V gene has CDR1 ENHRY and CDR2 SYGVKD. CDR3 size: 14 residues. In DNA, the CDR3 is TGTGCCATCGGGGCTACTCTATCCACAGATACGCAGTATTTT. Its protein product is CAIGATLSTDTQYF.

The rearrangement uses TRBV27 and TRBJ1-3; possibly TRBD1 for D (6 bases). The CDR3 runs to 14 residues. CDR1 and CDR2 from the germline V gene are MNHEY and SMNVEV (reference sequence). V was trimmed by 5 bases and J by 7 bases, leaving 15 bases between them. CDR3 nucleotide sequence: TGTGCCAGCAGTCCAACAGGGACTTTTAACACCATATATTTT. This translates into CASSPTGTFNTIYF.

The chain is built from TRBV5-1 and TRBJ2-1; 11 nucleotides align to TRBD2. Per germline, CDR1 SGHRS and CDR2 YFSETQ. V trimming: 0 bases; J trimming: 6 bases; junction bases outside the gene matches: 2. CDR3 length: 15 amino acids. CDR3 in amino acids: CASSLETSGVNEQFF. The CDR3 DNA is TGCGCCAGCAGCTTGGAGACTAGCGGGGTCAATGAGCAGTTCTTC.

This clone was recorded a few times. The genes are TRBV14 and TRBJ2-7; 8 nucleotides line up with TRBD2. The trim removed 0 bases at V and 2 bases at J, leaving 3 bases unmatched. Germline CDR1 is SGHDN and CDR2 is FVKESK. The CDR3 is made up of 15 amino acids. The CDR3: CASSQDRGGTYEQYF. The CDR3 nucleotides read TGTGCCAGCAGCCAAGATCGCGGGGGGACCTACGAGCAGTACTTC. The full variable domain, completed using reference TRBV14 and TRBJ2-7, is EAGVTQFPSHSVIEKGQTVTLRCDPISGHDNLYWYRRVMGKEIKFLLHFVKESKQDESGMPNNRFLAERTGGTYSTLKVQPAELEDSGVYFCASSQDRGGTYEQYFGPGTRLTVT.

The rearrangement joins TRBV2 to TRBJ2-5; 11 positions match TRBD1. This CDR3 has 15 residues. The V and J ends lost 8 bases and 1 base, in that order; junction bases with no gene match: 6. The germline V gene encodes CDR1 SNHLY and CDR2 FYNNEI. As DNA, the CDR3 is TGTGCCAGCCGACCGGGACAGGGGGTCCAAGAGACCCAGTACTTC. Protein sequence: CASRPGQGVQETQYF.

CDR3 sequence (DNA): TGCGCCAGCAGCTTGTTTGGGCAGGAAAGTGATGAAAAACTGTTTTTT. Translating it yields CASSLFGQESDEKLFF. The chain couples TRBV5-1 to TRBJ1-4; D remains unclear. There are 16 residues in the CDR3. From germline, CDR1 is SGHRS and CDR2 YFSETQ. V was shortened by 1 base and J by 6 bases, with 16 bases between the two germline ends.

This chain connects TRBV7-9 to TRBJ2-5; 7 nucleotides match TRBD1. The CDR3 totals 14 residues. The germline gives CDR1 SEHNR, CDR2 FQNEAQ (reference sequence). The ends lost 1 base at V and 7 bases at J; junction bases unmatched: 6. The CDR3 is CASSLEQGKGTQYF. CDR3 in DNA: TGTGCCAGCAGCTTAGAACAGGGGAAAGGGACCCAGTACTTC. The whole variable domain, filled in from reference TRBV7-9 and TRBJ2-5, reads DTGVSQNPRHKITKRGQNVTFRCDPISEHNRLYWYRQTLGQGPEFLTYFQNEAQLEKSRLLSDRFSAERPKGSFSTLEIQRTEQGDSAMYLCASSLEQGKGTQYFGPGTRLLVL.

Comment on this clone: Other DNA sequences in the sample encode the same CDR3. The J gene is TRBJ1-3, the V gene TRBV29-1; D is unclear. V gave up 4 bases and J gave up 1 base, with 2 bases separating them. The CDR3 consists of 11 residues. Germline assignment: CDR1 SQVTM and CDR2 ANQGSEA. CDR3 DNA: TGCAGCGTTGCGTCTGGAAACACCATATATTTT. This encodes CSVASGNTIYF.

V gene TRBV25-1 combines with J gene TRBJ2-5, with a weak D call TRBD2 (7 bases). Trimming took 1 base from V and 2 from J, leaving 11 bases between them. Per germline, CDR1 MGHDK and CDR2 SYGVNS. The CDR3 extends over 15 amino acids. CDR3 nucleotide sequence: TGTGCCAGCAGTGAATTCAGGGGACTACAAGAGACCCAGTACTTC. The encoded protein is CASSEFRGLQETQYF.

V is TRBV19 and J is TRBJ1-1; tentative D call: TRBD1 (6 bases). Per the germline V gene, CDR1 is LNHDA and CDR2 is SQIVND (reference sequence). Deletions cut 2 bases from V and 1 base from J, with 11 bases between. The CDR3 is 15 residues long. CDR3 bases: TGTGCCAGTAGTATACCCACAGGGAGGAACACTGAAGCTTTCTTT. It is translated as CASSIPTGRNTEAFF.